Below are 20 T cell receptor beta chains sequenced from a single sample in a study of post-analysis software for immune sequencing data. cDNA libraries of TCR beta carried unique molecular identifiers. TCRdb processed the PCR reads anew with MiXCR; each CDR3 protein has one entry. This table holds about 540,000 distinct CDR3 sequences, approximately 34% found once. The study, taken as a whole, reports: There were roughly 5 TRBV segments more frequent in patients than controls, and TRBV5-6, TRBV5-1 and TRBV20-1 were among them.

Their target antigens are unknown. Sequencing input: blood. These receptors all stem from a girl under 18 with multiple sclerosis.

This clonotype was observed a handful of times. The V gene is TRBV6-2 or TRBV6-3, the J gene TRBJ2-1; a weak D match, TRBD2 (5 bases). Germline CDR1 MNHEY, CDR2 SVGEGT. Between the trimmed V and J ends, which lost 5 bases and 4 bases, there was a span of 9 bases. This CDR3 comprises 13 residues. CDR3 nucleotide sequence: TGTGCCAGCAGTAACGGGATTTACAATGAGCAGTTCTTC. Translated, it gives CASSNGIYNEQFF.

In its sample, this clonotype was seen a few times. The V call is TRBV3-1, the J call TRBJ2-1; possibly TRBD2 for D (5 bases). The CDR3 contains 12 residues. V lost 1 base and J lost 10, with 8 bases in between. Germline assignment: CDR1 LGHDT and CDR2 YNNKEL (reference sequence). The CDR3 loop is CASSQGSGEQFF. The CDR3 DNA is TGTGCCAGCAGCCAAGGGTCGGGAGAGCAGTTCTTC.

This clonotype was observed a few times. The V gene is TRBV15, the J gene TRBJ2-3; TRBD2 matches 8 bases. V lost 5 bases to trimming and J lost 3 bases; unmatched junction nucleotides: 10. The CDR3 is 16 residues long. Germline V CDR1 and CDR2: LNHNV, YYDKDF (reference sequence). The CDR3 bases are TGTGCCACCAGCTCCCGTACGCGGGGGGTGACAGATACGCAGTATTTT. This sequence encodes CATSSRTRGVTDTQYF. Complete variable domain (other parts from reference TRBV15 and TRBJ2-3): DAMVIQNPRYQVTQFGKPVTLSCSQTLNHNVMYWYQQKSSQAPKLLFHYYDKDFNNEADTPDNFQSRRPNTSFCFLDIRSPGLGDTAMYLCATSSRTRGVTDTQYFGPGTRLTVL.

The chain links TRBV29-1 to TRBJ1-1; maybe TRBD1 (6 bases). CDR1 and CDR2 from the germline V gene are SQVTM and ANQGSEA. V lost 4 bases, J lost 1 base, and 22 bases lay in between. The CDR3 is 17 amino acids. The CDR3 sequence is CSVVSRGSMLRNTEAFF. CDR3 nucleotides: TGCAGCGTTGTCTCCAGGGGTTCGATGCTTAGGAACACTGAAGCTTTCTTT. The full variable domain, rest sourced from reference TRBV29-1 and TRBJ1-1, is SAVISQKPSRDICQRGTSLTIQCQVDSQVTMMFWYRQQPGQSLTLIATANQGSEATYESGFVIDKFPISRPNLTFSTLTVSNMSPEDSSIYLCSVVSRGSMLRNTEAFFGQGTRLTVV.

This clonotype was observed a few times. A read error may produce the germline difference seen at one junction end. This chain joins TRBV20-1 and TRBJ2-7; D gene unclear. Germline loops: CDR1 DFQATT, CDR2 SNEGSKA (reference sequence). This CDR3 comprises 12 residues. CDR3 nucleotide sequence: TGCAGTGCTGACGGACCCTCCAACGAGCAGTACTTC. The encoded protein is CSADGPSNEQYF.

There are many counts of this clonotype. DNA for the CDR3: TGCAGCTCAGAACCCAGGGAGTCTAACTATGGCTACACCTTC. Residues: CSSEPRESNYGYTF. This chain connects TRBV29-1 to TRBJ1-2; D might be TRBD1 (5 bases). This CDR3 has 14 amino acids. Trimming shortened V by 8 bases and J by 0 bases, and 16 bases separated the two germline ends. Germline values: CDR1 SQVTM, CDR2 ANQGSEA.

This chain's CDR3 is CASSLGGSGRIPYEQYF. For the CDR3, the DNA is TGTGCCAGCAGCTTAGGAGGTAGCGGAAGGATCCCCTACGAGCAGTACTTC. The chain links TRBV7-9 to TRBJ2-7; D is possibly TRBD2 (6 bases). CDR1 and CDR2 (germline): SEHNR, FQNEAQ (reference sequence). The CDR3 covers 17 residues. Trimming pared 1 base from V and 2 bases from J, leaving 18 bases between.

The V and J genes are TRBV20-1 and TRBJ2-7; D unresolved. Trimming cost V 5 bases and J 2 bases, with 16 bases left between them. Per the germline V gene, CDR1 is DFQATT and CDR2 is SNEGSKA (reference sequence). The CDR3 totals 14 residues. As DNA, the CDR3 is TGCAGTGCTTCCACCGGGCCGCCAACCTACGAGCAGTACTTC. Protein sequence: CSASTGPPTYEQYF.

In its sample, this clonotype was seen a few times. This chain connects TRBV5-4 to TRBJ2-5; D is unresolved. The CDR3 has 14 amino acids. The V end lost 6 bases, the J end lost 1 base, and 13 bases lay between the germline ends. Germline loops: CDR1 SGHNT, CDR2 YYREEE (reference sequence). CDR3 amino acids: CASTVVGVQETQYF. The CDR3, as DNA: TGTGCCAGCACCGTGGTAGGAGTCCAAGAGACCCAGTACTTC.

The chain joins TRBV12-3 or TRBV12-4 to TRBJ1-2; D call uncertain. V was shortened by 6 bases and J by 8 bases, with 16 bases between the two germline ends. This CDR3 spans 13 amino acids. This chain's CDR3 is CASSLDPAGGYTF. The CDR3 DNA follows: TGTGCCAGCAGCCTCGACCCCGCGGGGGGCTACACCTTC.

This clonotype has only a few counts. The rearrangement uses TRBV20-1 and TRBJ2-1, with D perhaps TRBD1 or TRBD2 (5 bases each). Germline V gene data show CDR1 as DFQATT and CDR2 as SNEGSKA (reference sequence). The CDR3 covers 15 residues. V lost 6 bases and J 7 bases, leaving 22 bases between the germline ends. CDR3 sequence (DNA): TGCAGTGCCACGAGAGCGGTCCTGGGGGTTAATGAGCAGTTCTTC. This codes for CSATRAVLGVNEQFF.

The gene calls are TRBV5-1 and TRBJ2-1; possible D gene TRBD1, 6 bases. Germline V gene lookup returns CDR1 SGHRS and CDR2 YFSETQ. The ends were cut back, 4 bases at V and 5 bases at J, with 16 bases in the middle. This CDR3 has 15 residues. The CDR3 sequence: CASSTRTETHNEQFF. The CDR3 coding sequence is TGCGCCAGCAGCACGAGGACAGAGACCCACAATGAGCAGTTCTTC.

A single count supports this clonotype. The chain combines TRBV6-5 with TRBJ2-3, with D perhaps TRBD2 (6 bases). This CDR3 comprises 15 residues. Trimming cost V 6 bases and J 2 bases, with 15 bases left between them. Germline-derived CDR1 and CDR2 are MNHEY and SVGAGI. The CDR3 DNA is TGTGCCAGCAGCCCCCTCGGGGGTTCCACAGATACGCAGTATTTT. The encoded protein is CASSPLGGSTDTQYF.

The chain combines TRBV7-9 with TRBJ1-5, with 9 bases fitting TRBD1. CDR3 size: 17 residues. Germline values: CDR1 SEHNR, CDR2 FQNEAQ (reference sequence). V shed 4 bases, J shed 2 bases, and the junction held 9 bases outside the gene matches. The CDR3 DNA reads TGTGCCAGCAGCTCACGGGGACAGGGATGGGGCAATCAGCCCCAGCATTTT. Residues: CASSSRGQGWGNQPQHF.

The chain couples TRBV4-1 to TRBJ2-5; TRBD2 is a possible D gene (5 bases). Trimming removed 0 bases from V and 5 bases from J, with 10 bases in between. Germline V gene data show CDR1 as MGHRA and CDR2 as YSYEKL. The CDR3 consists of 14 residues. The CDR3 region is CASSQDAGRETQYF. The DNA of the CDR3 is TGCGCCAGCAGCCAAGATGCGGGCCGGGAGACCCAGTACTTC.

The chain combines TRBV27 with TRBJ1-6; D gene ambiguous. CDR1 is MNHEY, CDR2 SMNVEV, per germline (reference sequence). CDR3 size: 14 residues. V lost 6 bases and J lost 1, with 7 bases in between. DNA of the CDR3: TGTGCCAGCAGGGCAGGATCCTATAATTCACCCCTCCACTTT. Encoded protein: CASRAGSYNSPLHF.

This sequence joins TRBV20-1 and TRBJ1-1, with TRBD1 as a possible D gene (5 bases). CDR1 is DFQATT, CDR2 SNEGSKA, per germline (reference sequence). V was clipped by 0 bases and J by 7 bases, with 15 bases between them. CDR3 length: 14 amino acids. The CDR3 sequence is CSARDWGSQGEAFF. In DNA, the CDR3 is TGCAGTGCTAGAGATTGGGGAAGTCAGGGTGAAGCTTTCTTT.

This clonotype was seen more than once but under ten times. The rearrangement joins TRBV25-1 to TRBJ2-7; unclear D gene. V was clipped by 4 bases and J by 2 bases, with 18 bases between them. Germline V gives CDR1 MGHDK, CDR2 SYGVNS. CDR3 length: 16 residues. CDR3 loop: CASSVVGPGDPYEQYF. CDR3 DNA sequence: TGTGCCAGCAGTGTAGTTGGGCCAGGCGACCCCTACGAGCAGTACTTC.

This CDR3 reads CAISWTSAPGTDTQYF. The CDR3 coding sequence is TGTGCCATCAGCTGGACTAGCGCCCCAGGCACAGATACGCAGTATTTT. The rearrangement joins TRBV10-3 to TRBJ2-3, with 9 bases lining up with TRBD2. Germline CDR1 reads ENHRY; CDR2 reads SYGVKD. Trimming removed 6 bases from V and 1 base from J; junction bases left unmatched: 8. The CDR3 runs to 16 residues.

This clonotype came up a few times. The CDR3 sequence is CASSLEGMDNSPLHF. CDR3 DNA sequence: TGCGCCAGCAGCTTGGAGGGAATGGATAATTCACCCCTCCACTTT. The chain links TRBV5-1 to TRBJ1-6; D gene ambiguous. Deletions cut 0 bases from V and 5 bases from J, with 9 bases between. The germline V gene has CDR1 SGHRS and CDR2 YFSETQ. The CDR3 extends over 15 amino acids.